This record covers a single T cell receptor (beta chain). The antigen it recognizes is unknown. Base qualities are not at hand, and no much larger clone is one base apart. Unmatched junction bases come to 10, with V trimmed by 6 bases and J by 2 bases. Sequences SGHAT (CDR1) and FQNNGV (CDR2) are obtained from the germline V gene. From its cysteine to its phenylalanine, the CDR3 spans 15 amino acids. Of the read, only the CDR3 DNA is kept; its 45 bases are in frame from base 1. Using the deep immunoSEQ assay, TCR CDR3 regions were amplified from genomic DNA by multiplex PCR. Extracted genomic DNA from each cell subset was spread evenly across all wells of several immunoSEQ 96-well plates, with each plate serving as a replicate. For sorted subsets, about 200 ng genomic DNA, equal to 25,000 to 35,000 T cell genomes, was loaded into each replicate PCR. The purified libraries were quantified using a Qubit 3.0 fluorometer, sized with a Bioanalyzer 2100, and then quantified again using the KAPA Library Quantification kit. Each immunoSEQ 96-well plate was sequenced on its own single-read 150-cycle Illumina NextSeq 550 flow cell. Per the authors' processing: The immunoSEQ output contained only junctional sequences without quality scores, so filtering could not match that applied to full-length reads. Sequences were annotated with PyIR, a Python wrapper for IgBLAST v1.9, and V/J genes and CDR3 were assigned using IMGT germline references. Reads with weak V/J assignments (E-value above 1e-6), missing CDR3, stop codons, out-of-frame junctions, or ambiguous translated residues were removed. V3J clonotypes were defined as sequences sharing the same inferred V gene, J gene, and CDR3 amino acid sequence. Percentage overlap between repertoires was calculated by dividing the number of shared unique clonotypes by the size of the smaller repertoire. Richness of each repertoire was evaluated using RTK rarefaction, the Chao1 estimator, and Recon v2.1 estimates of unobserved clonotypes. For all TCRbeta clonotypes obtained by the gDNA method from a few donors, generation probabilities were computed with OLGA. TCRdb limited this immuneACCESS table to in-frame rearrangements with V and J called. A share of clones is missing; checked studies link under half to unresolved V genes, and the rest is unexplained. That table is the source of V, J and clone size, and D and trimming were worked out from the DNA. This sample holds over a million clones; roughly 96% were observed only once. The ten largest make up 1% to 1.5% of the sample.

This sample is drawn from a study of shared clonotypes between healthy human individuals (dated by TCRdb to about 2020). Broadly, across the study: Three men and a couple of women, aged 18 to 49 years, made up the cohort. For each donor, three plates each were used for CD4 naive and CD4 memory, two plates were used for CD8 naive, and one plate was used for CD8 memory. To estimate repertoire size and how much clonotypes are shared between individuals, the study performed deep sequencing of blood TCR repertoires from roughly five healthy adults. Libraries were prepared and TCR repertoires were sequenced by different laboratories using diverse techniques, in order to increase sequencing depth and limit assay-specific biases. Each donor's leukapheresis produced roughly between roughly 0.85 and 9.5 billion PBMCs.

Donors were healthy HIV-negative adults with no recently reported acute infections or vaccinations. All donors were Caucasian adults living in Nashville, Tennessee, USA. Magnetic negative selection was used to enrich CD4+ T cells, after which naive cells were positively selected on CD45RA and the negative fraction became the memory subset. After blood collection by leukapheresis, PBMCs were isolated using Ficoll-Histopaque density gradient centrifugation and then cryopreserved in the vapor phase of liquid nitrogen. Analytical flow cytometry was used to check the purity and quantity of every magnetically sorted T cell population. Genomic DNA was isolated from each sorted fraction and quantified by UV absorbance on a Nanodrop 2000c. The paper as a whole reports these results and caveats: Because the study included only a small number of donors, the genetic and exposure-history diversity represented was limited. Sampling was limited to blood, and TCR repertoires in tissue likely differ from TCR repertoires in blood. Based on pairwise subsampling, the degree of clonotype sharing among donors was expected to be affected by sequencing depth. Even with the large sequencing depth, rarefaction of the sorted-subset datasets indicated that sequencing was incomplete. Around 5% of naive CD4, more than 3% of naive CD8, approximately 2.2% of memory CD4, and about 0.4% of memory CD8 clonotypes were shared across four donors. Compared with non-shared clonotypes, the clonotypes found in all four sorted-subset donors had higher generation probabilities. Estimated clonotype richness was generally larger for naive than for memory subsets.

The specimen sequenced was naive CD4+ T cells sorted from blood. This specimen's cell subset or site label, interpreted: CD45RA+ positively selected. The sequence links TRBV11-2 to TRBJ2-7, and 7 junction bases match TRBD2. The receptor was isolated from a man aged 25-45 years in good health. The CDR3 in this case is CASRGRVRSPYEQYF. The DNA sequence follows: TGTGCCAGCAGAGGGAGGGTCAGGAGCCCCTACGAGCAGTACTTC.